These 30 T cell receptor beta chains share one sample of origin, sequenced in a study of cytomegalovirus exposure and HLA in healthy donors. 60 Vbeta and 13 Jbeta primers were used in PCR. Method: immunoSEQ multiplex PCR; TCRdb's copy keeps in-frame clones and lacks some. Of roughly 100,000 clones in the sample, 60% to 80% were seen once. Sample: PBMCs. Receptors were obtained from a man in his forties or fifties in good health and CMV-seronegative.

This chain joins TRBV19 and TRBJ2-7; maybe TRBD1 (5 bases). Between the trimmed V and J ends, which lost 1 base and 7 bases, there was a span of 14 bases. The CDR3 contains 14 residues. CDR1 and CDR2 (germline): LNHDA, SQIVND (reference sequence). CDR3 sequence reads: CASSIGSGSREQYF. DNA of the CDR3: TGTGCCAGTAGTATAGGATCAGGGTCTCGGGAGCAGTACTTC.

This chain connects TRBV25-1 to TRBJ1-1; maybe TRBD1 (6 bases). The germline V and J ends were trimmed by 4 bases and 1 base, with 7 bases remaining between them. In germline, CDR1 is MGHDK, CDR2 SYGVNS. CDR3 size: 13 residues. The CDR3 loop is CASSAQGNTEAFF. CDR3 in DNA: TGTGCCAGCAGTGCACAGGGGAACACTGAAGCTTTCTTT.

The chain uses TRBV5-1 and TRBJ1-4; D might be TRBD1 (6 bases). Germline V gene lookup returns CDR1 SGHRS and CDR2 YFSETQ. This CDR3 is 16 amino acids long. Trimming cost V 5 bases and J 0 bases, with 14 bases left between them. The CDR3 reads CASRTTGLSTNEKLFF. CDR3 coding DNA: TGCGCCAGCAGGACGACAGGCCTTTCAACTAATGAAAAACTGTTTTTT.

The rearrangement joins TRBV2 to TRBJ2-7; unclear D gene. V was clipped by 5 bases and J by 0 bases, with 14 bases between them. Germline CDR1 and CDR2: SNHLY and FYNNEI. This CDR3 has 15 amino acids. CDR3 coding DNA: TGTGCCAGCAGTCCTTTCGGTTCCCTCTCCTACGAGCAGTACTTC. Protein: CASSPFGSLSYEQYF.

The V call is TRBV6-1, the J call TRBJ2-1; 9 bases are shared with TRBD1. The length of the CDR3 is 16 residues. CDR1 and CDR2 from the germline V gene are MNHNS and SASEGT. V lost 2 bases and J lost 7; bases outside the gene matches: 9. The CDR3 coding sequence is TGTGCCAGCAGTGAATCGAGGGACAGGGTAAGAAATGAGCAGTTCTTC. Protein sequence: CASSESRDRVRNEQFF.

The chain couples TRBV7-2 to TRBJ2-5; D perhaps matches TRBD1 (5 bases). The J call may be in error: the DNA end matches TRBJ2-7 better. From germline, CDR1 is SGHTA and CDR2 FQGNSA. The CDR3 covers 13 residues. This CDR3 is CASSQGSPYEQYF. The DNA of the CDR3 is TGTGCCAGCAGCCAGGGATCCCCCTACGAGCAGTACTTC.

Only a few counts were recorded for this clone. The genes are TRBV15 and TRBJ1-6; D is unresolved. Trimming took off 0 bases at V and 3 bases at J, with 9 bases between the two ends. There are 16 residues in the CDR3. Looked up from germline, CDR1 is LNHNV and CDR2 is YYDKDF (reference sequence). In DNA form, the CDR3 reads TGTGCCACCAGCAGAGAAGGAGGGAACTATAATTCACCCCTCCACTTT. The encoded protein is CATSREGGNYNSPLHF.

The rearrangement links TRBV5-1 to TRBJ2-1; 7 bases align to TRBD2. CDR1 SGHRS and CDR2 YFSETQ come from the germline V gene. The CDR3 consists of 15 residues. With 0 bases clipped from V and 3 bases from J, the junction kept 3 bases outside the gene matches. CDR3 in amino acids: CASSLGPGGYNEQFF. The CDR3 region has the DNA TGCGCCAGCAGCTTGGGTCCGGGGGGCTACAATGAGCAGTTCTTC.

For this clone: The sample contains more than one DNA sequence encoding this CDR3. This CDR3 is CASISTGGAYGYTF. CDR3 in DNA: TGTGCCAGTATTTCGACAGGGGGCGCCTATGGCTACACCTTC. The chain carries TRBV19 and TRBJ1-2; TRBD1 matches 10 bases. Germline V lookup: CDR1 LNHDA, CDR2 SQIVND (reference sequence). With V trimmed by 7 bases and J by 4 bases, 6 bases remained unmatched. This CDR3 has 14 residues.

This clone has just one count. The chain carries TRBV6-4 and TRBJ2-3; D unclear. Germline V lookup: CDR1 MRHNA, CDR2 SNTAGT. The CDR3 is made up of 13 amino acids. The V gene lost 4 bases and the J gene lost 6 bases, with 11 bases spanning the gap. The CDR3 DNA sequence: TGTGCCAGCAGTGCGAGCCAATTGGATACGCAGTATTTT. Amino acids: CASSASQLDTQYF.

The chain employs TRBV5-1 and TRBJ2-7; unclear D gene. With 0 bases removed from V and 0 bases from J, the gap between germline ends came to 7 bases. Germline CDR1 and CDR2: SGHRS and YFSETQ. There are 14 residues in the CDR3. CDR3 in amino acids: CASSLDFPSYEQYF. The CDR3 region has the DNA TGCGCCAGCAGCTTGGACTTTCCCTCCTACGAGCAGTACTTC.

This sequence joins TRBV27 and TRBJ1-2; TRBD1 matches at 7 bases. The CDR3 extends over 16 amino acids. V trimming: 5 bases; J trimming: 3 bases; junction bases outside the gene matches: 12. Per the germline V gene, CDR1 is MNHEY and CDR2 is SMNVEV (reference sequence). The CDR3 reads CASSTHLGGADYGYTF. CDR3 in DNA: TGTGCCAGCAGTACTCACTTAGGGGGCGCTGACTATGGCTACACCTTC.

CDR3 sequence reads: CASSAGLQETQYF. The CDR3 region has the DNA TGTGCCAGCAGCGCAGGACTGCAAGAGACCCAGTACTTC. The chain links TRBV7-6 to TRBJ2-5; a weak D match, TRBD2 (5 bases). The CDR3 runs to 13 residues. Germline V gene sequence: CDR1 SGHVS, CDR2 FNYEAQ. With 5 bases removed from V and 2 bases from J, the gap between germline ends came to 9 bases.

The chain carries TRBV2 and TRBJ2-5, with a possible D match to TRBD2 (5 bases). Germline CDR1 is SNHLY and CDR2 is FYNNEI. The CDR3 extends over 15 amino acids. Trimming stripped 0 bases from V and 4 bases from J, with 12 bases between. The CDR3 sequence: CASSEARHAGETQYF. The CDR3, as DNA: TGTGCCAGCAGTGAAGCAAGACACGCGGGAGAGACCCAGTACTTC.

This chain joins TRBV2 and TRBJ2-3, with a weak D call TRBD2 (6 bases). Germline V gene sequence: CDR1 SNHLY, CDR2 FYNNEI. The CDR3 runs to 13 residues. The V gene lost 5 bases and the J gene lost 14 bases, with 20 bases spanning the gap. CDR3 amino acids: CASSLNIGGPRYF. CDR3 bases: TGTGCCAGCAGTCTCAACATCGGGGGACCCCGGTATTTT.

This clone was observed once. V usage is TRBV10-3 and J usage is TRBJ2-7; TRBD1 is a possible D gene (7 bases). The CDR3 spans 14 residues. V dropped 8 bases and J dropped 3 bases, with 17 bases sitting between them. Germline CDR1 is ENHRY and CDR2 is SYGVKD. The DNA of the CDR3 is TGTGCCATCCGACAGGGTTCCGGGGGCTACGAGCAGTACTTC. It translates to CAIRQGSGGYEQYF.

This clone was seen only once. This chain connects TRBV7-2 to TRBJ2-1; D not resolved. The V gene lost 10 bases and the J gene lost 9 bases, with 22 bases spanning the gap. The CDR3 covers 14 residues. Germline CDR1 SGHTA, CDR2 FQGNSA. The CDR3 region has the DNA TGTGCCACTAGTCCCCCCCGGCGAGCATTTGAGCAGTTCTTC. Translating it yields CATSPPRRAFEQFF.

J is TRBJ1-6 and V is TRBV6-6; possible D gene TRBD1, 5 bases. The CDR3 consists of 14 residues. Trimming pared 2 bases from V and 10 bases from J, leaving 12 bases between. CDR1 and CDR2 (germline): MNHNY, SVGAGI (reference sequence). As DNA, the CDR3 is TGTGCCAGCAGTTACGGGGGGGAAGGGTCACCCCTCCACTTT. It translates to CASSYGGEGSPLHF.

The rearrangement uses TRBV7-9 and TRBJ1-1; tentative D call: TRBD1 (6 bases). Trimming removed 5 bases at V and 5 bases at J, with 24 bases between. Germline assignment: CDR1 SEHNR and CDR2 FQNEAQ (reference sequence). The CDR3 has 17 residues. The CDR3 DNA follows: TGTGCCAGCAGCCGGCGGGGGGGGGCAGGTGTGGGGACTGAAGCTTTCTTT. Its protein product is CASSRRGGAGVGTEAFF.

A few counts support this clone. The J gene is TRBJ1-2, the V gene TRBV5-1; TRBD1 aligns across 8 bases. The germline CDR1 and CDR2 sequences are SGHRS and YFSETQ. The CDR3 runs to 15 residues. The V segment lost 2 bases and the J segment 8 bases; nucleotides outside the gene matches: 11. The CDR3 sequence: CASSLDQGAGRGYTF. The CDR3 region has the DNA TGCGCCAGCAGCTTAGACCAGGGGGCAGGAAGAGGCTACACCTTC.

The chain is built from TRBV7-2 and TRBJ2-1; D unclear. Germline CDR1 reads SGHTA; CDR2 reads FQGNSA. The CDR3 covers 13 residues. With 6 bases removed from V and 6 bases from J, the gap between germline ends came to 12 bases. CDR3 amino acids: CASSPTQLNEQFF. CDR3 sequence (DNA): TGTGCCAGCAGTCCCACTCAACTCAATGAGCAGTTCTTC.

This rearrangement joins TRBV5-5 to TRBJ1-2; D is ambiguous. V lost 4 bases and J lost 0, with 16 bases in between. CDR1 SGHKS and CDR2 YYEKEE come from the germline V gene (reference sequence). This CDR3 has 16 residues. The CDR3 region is CASSPGVGRTNYGYTF. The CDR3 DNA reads TGTGCCAGCAGCCCCGGGGTGGGGAGAACTAACTATGGCTACACCTTC.

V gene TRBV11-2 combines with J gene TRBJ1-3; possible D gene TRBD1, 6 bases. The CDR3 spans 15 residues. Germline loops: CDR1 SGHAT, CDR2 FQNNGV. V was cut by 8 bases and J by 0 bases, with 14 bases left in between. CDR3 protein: CASSPGVSSGNTIYF. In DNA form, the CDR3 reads TGTGCCAGCTCCCCAGGGGTTAGCTCTGGAAACACCATATATTTT.

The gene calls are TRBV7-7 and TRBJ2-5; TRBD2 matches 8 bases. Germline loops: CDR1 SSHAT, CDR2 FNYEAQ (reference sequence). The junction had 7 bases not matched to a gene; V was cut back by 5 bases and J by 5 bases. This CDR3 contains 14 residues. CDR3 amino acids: CASSPGVAGETQYF. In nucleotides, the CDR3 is TGTGCCAGCAGCCCCGGGGTAGCGGGGGAGACCCAGTACTTC.

CDR3 in amino acids: CASSQNTEAFF. Written as DNA, the CDR3 is TGTGCCAGCAGCCAGAACACTGAAGCTTTCTTT. This chain links TRBV5-4 with TRBJ1-1; D remains unclear. The germline CDR1 and CDR2 sequences are SGHNT and YYREEE (reference sequence). This CDR3 has 11 amino acids. V lost 4 bases and J lost 1, with 2 bases in between.

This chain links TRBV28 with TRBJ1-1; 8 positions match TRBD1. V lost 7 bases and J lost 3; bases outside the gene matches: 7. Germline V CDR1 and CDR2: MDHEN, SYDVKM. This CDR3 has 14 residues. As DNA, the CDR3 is TGTGCCAGCACCCTGACAGGGGTGTACACTGAAGCTTTCTTT. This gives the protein CASTLTGVYTEAFF.

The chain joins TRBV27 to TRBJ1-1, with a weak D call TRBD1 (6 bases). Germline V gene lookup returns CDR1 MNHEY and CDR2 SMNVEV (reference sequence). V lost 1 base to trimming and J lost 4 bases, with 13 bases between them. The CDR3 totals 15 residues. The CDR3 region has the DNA TGTGCCAGCAGTTTATATTGGGGGGGGCCCACTGAAGCTTTCTTT. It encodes CASSLYWGGPTEAFF.

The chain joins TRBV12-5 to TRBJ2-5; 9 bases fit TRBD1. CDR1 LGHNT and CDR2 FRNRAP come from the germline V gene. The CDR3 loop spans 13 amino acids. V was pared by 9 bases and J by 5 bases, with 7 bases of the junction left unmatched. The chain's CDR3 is CASGRGTGETQYF. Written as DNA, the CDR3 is TGTGCTAGCGGACGGGGGACAGGGGAGACCCAGTACTTC.

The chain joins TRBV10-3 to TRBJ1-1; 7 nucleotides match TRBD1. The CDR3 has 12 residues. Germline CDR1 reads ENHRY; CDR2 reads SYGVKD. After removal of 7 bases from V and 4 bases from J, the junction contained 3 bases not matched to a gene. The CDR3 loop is CAIKGASTEAFF. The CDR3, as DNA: TGTGCCATCAAGGGGGCGAGCACTGAAGCTTTCTTT.

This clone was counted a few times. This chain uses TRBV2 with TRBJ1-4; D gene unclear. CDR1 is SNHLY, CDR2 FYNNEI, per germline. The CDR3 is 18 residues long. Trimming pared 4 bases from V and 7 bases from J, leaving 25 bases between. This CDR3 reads CASSVRRNTMIAGEKLFF. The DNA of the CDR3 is TGTGCCAGCAGTGTACGCCGCAATACCATGATCGCCGGTGAAAAACTGTTTTTT.